This TCR beta chain was identified in a study of CD8+ T cells in alopecia areata. The investigators collected lesional scalp punch biopsies and peripheral blood from alopecia areata patients. Sorted out of PBMCs were CD4+ T cells and CD8+ T cells. RNA extraction and reverse transcription yielded cDNA as sequencing template. TCRdb's copy holds only in-frame clones and misses some; the assay was immunoSEQ multiplex PCR. This table holds 100,000 to 150,000 clones, about 51% found once. Whole-study findings and limits: Scalp lesions, especially in alopecia totalis/universalis, had higher clonality than normal scalp. Sharing of TCR sequences between patients (possibly for HLA-related reasons) was less clear than in mice.

This clone was observed a handful of times. Its antigen is unidentified. The CDR3 length is 16 residues. V lost 4 bases to trimming and J lost 0 bases, with 16 bases between them. Looked up from germline, CDR1 is SGHRS and CDR2 is YFSETQ. Specimen: NKG2D-low CD8+ T cells sorted from blood. This rearrangement joins TRBV5-1 to TRBJ1-1; D not certain. This receptor was obtained from a human donor with alopecia areata. DNA of the CDR3: TGCGCCAGCAGCGTACATTCAGAAGACATGAACACTGAAGCTTTCTTT. Amino acid sequence: CASSVHSEDMNTEAFF.